This TCR beta chain was found in a study of T cell changes during pregnancy in multiple sclerosis. Here immunoSEQ multiplex PCR was the method, and the copy in TCRdb shows in-frame clones only, minus some. The data contain around 130,000 clones, roughly 92% of them seen just once; the ten biggest clones take up under 7%. The length of the CDR3 is 15 residues. The junction had 4 bases not matched to a gene; V was cut back by 0 bases and J by 4 bases. In germline, CDR1 is SNHLY, CDR2 FYNNEI. Here the sequenced sample was peripheral blood, taken before pregnancy. J is TRBJ2-7 and V is TRBV2; TRBD2 matches at 9 bases. The origin of this receptor is a female donor with multiple sclerosis, enrolled in a pregnancy study. The CDR3 here is CASSEAAGGEYEQYF. The CDR3 DNA reads as TGTGCCAGCAGTGAAGCAGCGGGAGGAGAGTACGAGCAGTACTTC.